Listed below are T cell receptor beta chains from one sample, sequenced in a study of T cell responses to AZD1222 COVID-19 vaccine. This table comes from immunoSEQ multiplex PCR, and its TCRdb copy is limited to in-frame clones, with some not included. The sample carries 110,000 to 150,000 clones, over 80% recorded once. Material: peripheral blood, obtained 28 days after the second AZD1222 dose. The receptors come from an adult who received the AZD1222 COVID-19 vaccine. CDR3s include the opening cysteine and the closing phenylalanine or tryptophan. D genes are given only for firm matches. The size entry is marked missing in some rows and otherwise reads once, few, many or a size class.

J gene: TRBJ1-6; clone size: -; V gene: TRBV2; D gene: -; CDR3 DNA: TGTGCCAGCAAGAGGGACGGATTGAATTCACCCCTCCACTTT; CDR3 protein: CASKRDGLNSPLHF
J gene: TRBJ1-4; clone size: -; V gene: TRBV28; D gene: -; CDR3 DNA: TGTGCCAGCAGTTTGGGGAGTGTCGCTAATGAAAAACTGTTTTTT; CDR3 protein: CASSLGSVANEKLFF
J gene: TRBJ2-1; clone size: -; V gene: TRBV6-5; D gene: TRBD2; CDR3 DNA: TGTGCCAGCAGTTACGCCCCTAGCGGTTACAATGAGCAGTTCTTC; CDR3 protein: CASSYAPSGYNEQFF
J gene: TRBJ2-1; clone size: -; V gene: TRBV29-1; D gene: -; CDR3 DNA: TGCAGCATCCTTTGGACCGGACTGGGTGAGCAGTTCTTC; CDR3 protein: CSILWTGLGEQFF
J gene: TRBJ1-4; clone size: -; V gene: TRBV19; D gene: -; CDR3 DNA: TGTGCCAGTAGTATCTTGGATTACGCTAATGAAAAACTGTTTTTT; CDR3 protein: CASSILDYANEKLFF
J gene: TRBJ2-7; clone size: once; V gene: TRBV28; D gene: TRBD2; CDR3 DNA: TGTGCCAGCCGGGGGGGCGAGCAGTACTTC; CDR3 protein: CASRGGEQYF
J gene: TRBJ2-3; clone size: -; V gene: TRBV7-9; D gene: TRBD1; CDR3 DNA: TGTGCCAGCAGCTTACGGGGACAGACCACAGATACGCAGTATTTT; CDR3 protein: CASSLRGQTTDTQYF
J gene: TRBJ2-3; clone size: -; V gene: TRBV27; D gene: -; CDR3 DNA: TGTGCCTGCTCGCGGGTCCCTCTCACAGATACGCAGTATTTT; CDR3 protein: CACSRVPLTDTQYF
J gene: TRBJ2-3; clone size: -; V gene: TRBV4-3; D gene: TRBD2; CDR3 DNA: TGCGCCAGCAGCCAAGATCTTCGGGAGGGCCGGTATTTT; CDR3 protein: CASSQDLREGRYF
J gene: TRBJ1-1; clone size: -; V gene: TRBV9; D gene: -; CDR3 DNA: TGTGCCAGCAGCGTATCGCTTGGAAACACTGAAGCTTTCTTT; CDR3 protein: CASSVSLGNTEAFF
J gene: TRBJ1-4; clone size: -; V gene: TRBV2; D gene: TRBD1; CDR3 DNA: TGTGCCAGCAGTGAAGAGGGACAGAGGTCTGAAAAACTGTTTTTT; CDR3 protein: CASSEEGQRSEKLFF
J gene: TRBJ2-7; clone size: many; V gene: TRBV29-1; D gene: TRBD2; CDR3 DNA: TGCAGCGTTGTTCTTCTAGCGGCTAGCTCCTACGAGCAGTACTTC; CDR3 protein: CSVVLLAASSYEQYF
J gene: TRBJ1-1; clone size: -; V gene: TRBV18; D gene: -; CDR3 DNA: TGTGCCAGCTCACCACGGGCAGAAGTGAACACTGAAGCTTTCTTT; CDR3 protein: CASSPRAEVNTEAFF
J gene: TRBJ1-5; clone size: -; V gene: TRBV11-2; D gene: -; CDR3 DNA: TGTGCCAGCAGCTTAGGGACTGCAGGGCATCAGCCCCAGCATTTT; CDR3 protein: CASSLGTAGHQPQHF
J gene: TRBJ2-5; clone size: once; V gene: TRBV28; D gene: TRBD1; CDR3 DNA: TGTGCCAGCAGTTTCTCTCCGACAGGGCTAAGGGACGAGACCCAGTACTTC; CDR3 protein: CASSFSPTGLRDETQYF